This TCR beta chain was sequenced for a study of technical replicates of blood from several donors. The V and J ends lost 8 bases and 5 bases respectively, with 6 bases between them. The CDR3 spans 11 residues. CDR1 is MNHEY, CDR2 SVGAGI, per germline. Libraries were prepared by immunoSEQ multiplex PCR; TCRdb keeps only in-frame clonotypes and omits some of them. The repertoire consists of 80,000 or so clones, with approximately 96% occurring once and the leading ten covering 0.35% to 0.45%. The chain links TRBV6-5 to TRBJ2-2, with D uncertain. Sequencing was performed on T cells isolated from PBMCs. The TCR originated in a human donor in good health. This CDR3 reads CASSETGELFF. CDR3 sequence (DNA): TGTGCCAGCTCTGAGACCGGGGAGCTGTTTTTT.